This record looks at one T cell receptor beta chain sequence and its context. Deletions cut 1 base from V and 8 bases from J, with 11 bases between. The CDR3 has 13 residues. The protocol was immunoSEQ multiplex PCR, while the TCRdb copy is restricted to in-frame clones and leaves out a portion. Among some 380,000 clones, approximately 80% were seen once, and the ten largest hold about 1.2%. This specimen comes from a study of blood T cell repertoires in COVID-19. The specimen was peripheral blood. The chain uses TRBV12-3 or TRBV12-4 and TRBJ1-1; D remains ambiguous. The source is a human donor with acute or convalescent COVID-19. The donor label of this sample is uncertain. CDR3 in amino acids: CASSLVRLSEAFF. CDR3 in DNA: TGTGCCAGCAGTTTAGTCCGTCTATCAGAAGCTTTCTTT.